The sequence of this TCR beta chain was determined in a study of shared clonotypes between healthy human individuals. It was CD45RO-negative cells, positively selected for CCR7, that made up naive CD8 cells, with terminally differentiated effector memory CD45RA+ cells excluded. Notes on this clone: Other DNA sequences within the sample encode an identical CDR3.

Assay execution proceeded at the deep level. Profiling relied on immunoSEQ multiplex PCR, and the TCRdb table lists in-frame clones only, not all of them. The data hold under 2,000,000 clones, with less than 95% observed a single time. This CDR3 comprises 13 residues. Deletions cut 2 bases from V and 3 bases from J, with 7 bases between. Germline-derived CDR1 and CDR2 are SEHNR and FQNEAQ (reference sequence). Sequences were obtained from naive CD8+ T cells sorted from blood. The receptor was derived from a man younger than 35 in good health. The chain couples TRBV7-9 to TRBJ2-5, with a possible D match to TRBD2 (5 bases). The CDR3 loop is CASSLSGEETQYF. In nucleotides, the CDR3 is TGTGCCAGCAGCTTATCCGGGGAAGAGACCCAGTACTTC.